This TCR beta chain is from a study of T cells in Graves' hyperthyroidism and ophthalmopathy. About the research overall: Specimen type is peripheral blood, collected at initial diagnosis prior to any treatment.

Stable Graves' hyperthyroidism meant no ophthalmopathy progression within 18 months. The authors obtained PBMCs from over 8 ml of fresh peripheral blood. The CDR3 sequence is 14 residues long. V was pared by 5 bases and J by 3 bases, with 10 bases between. Looked up from germline, CDR1 is MNHNS and CDR2 is SASEGT. Only a few counts were recorded for this clonotype. TCR beta CDR3 region amplification was performed from RNA transcripts. The study used the HTBI primer set for a first-round RT-PCR of the TCR CDR3. TCRdb itself ran the multiplex PCR reads through MiXCR, one entry per CDR3 protein. The table shows around 690,000 distinct CDR3 sequences, with around 16% occurring only once.

The receptor was derived from a man aged 50 to 60 with Graves' hyperthyroidism. Source material: blood. The rearrangement joins TRBV6-1 to TRBJ2-2; D ambiguous. In nucleotides, the CDR3 is TGTGCCAGCAGTTATATTGGGTACACCGGGGAGCTGTTTTTT. Residues: CASSYIGYTGELFF.